A single sample gave rise to the 11 T cell receptor beta chains below, sequenced in a study of vaccination and CD4 T cells after COVID-19. The antigens for these receptors are not known. The treatment here: approximately 10-day PBMC culture with coronavirus spike peptide pools or control peptides (ViraFEST assay). Sequence data for DNA of cultured CD4+ T cells were generated by the Oncomine TCR Beta short-read assay. TCRdb recomputed calls from the PCR reads with MiXCR, one row per CDR3 protein. The sample has more than 15,000 distinct CDR3 sequences, 65% to 80% seen once. The sequencing sample was made of CD4+ T cells from blood, cultured in vitro. These TCRs come from a human donor who had recovered from COVID-19.

The V and J genes are TRBV6-5 and TRBJ1-5; D not resolved. This CDR3 region has 16 residues. Germline CDR1 is MNHEY and CDR2 is SVGAGI. The V gene lost 4 bases and the J gene lost 2 bases, with 15 bases spanning the gap. CDR3 nucleotide sequence: TGTGCCAGCAGTTTCCCTCGGCCCGGCGGCAATCAGCCCCAGCATTTT. The encoded protein is CASSFPRPGGNQPQHF.

The chain joins TRBV27 to TRBJ1-5, with D unclear. Germline lookup yields CDR1 MNHEY and CDR2 SMNVEV (reference sequence). Trimming took 5 bases from V and 7 from J, leaving 15 bases between them. This CDR3 comprises 14 residues. The CDR3 DNA reads as TGTGCCAGCAGTCCCCGGCAGCGGAAGCAGCCCCAGCATTTT. It encodes CASSPRQRKQPQHF.

This chain joins TRBV28 and TRBJ2-7; 8 nucleotides match TRBD1. Trimming took 8 bases from V and 1 from J; bases not matched to a gene: 7. The CDR3 is 14 residues long. The germline gives CDR1 MDHEN, CDR2 SYDVKM. Here the CDR3 DNA reads TGTGCCAGCGGCGAAACAGGGGGGTCCTACGAGCAGTACTTC. Its protein is CASGETGGSYEQYF.

This chain uses TRBV28 with TRBJ2-3, with 9 bases aligning to TRBD1. The germline V gene has CDR1 MDHEN and CDR2 SYDVKM. V was clipped by 8 bases and J by 1 base; unmatched bases: 7. CDR3 length equals 15 residues. Here the CDR3 DNA reads TGTGCCAGCCGAGGCTGGACAGGGGGCACAGATACGCAGTATTTT. Translated, it gives CASRGWTGGTDTQYF.

The chain has TRBV15 and TRBJ2-4; 7 bases fit TRBD2. Trimming at V came to 2 bases and at J to 0 bases, leaving 4 bases not matched to a gene. The V gene's germline CDR1 is LNHNV and CDR2 YYDKDF (reference sequence). The CDR3 is 16 amino acids. The CDR3 sequence: CATSRTAGLAKNIQYF. DNA of the CDR3: TGTGCCACCAGCAGAACAGCGGGGCTAGCCAAAAACATTCAGTACTTC.

The rearrangement links TRBV24-1 to TRBJ2-3, with 8 bases identical to TRBD1. J gave up 4 bases and V 2 bases, and 7 bases lay outside the gene matches. Germline lookup yields CDR1 KGHDR and CDR2 SFDVKD. The CDR3 covers 16 residues. The DNA for the CDR3 is TGTGCCACCAGTGATTCTCGGACAGGGTGGGCAGATACGCAGTATTTT. Amino acids: CATSDSRTGWADTQYF.

V and J are TRBV6-1 and TRBJ1-1; D may be TRBD1 (6 bases). The V end was cut by 10 bases, the J end by 13 bases, with 22 bases between. This CDR3 is built from 12 residues. Germline loops: CDR1 MNHNS, CDR2 SASEGT. The CDR3 region has the DNA TGTGCCAACACGATCGCCGGGGGGCTTGGTTTCTTT. Translated: CANTIAGGLGFF.

This sequence joins TRBV27 and TRBJ1-6; D uncertain. Trimming removed 5 bases from V and 0 bases from J, with 11 bases in between. CDR3 size: 16 residues. Germline V gives CDR1 MNHEY, CDR2 SMNVEV (reference sequence). CDR3 sequence (DNA): TGTGCCAGCAGTGCCAGGCCCAGCTCCTATAATTCACCCCTCCACTTT. This codes for CASSARPSSYNSPLHF.

This clonotype was recorded only once. The gene calls are TRBV27 and TRBJ2-7, with TRBD2 matching 8 bases. Per germline, CDR1 MNHEY and CDR2 SMNVEV (reference sequence). This CDR3 is built from 14 residues. The V and J ends lost 5 bases and 3 bases, in that order; junction bases with no gene match: 6. The CDR3 bases are TGTGCCAGCAGTAAACTAGCGGTCCGCTACGAGCAGTACTTC. Its protein product is CASSKLAVRYEQYF.

The rearrangement uses TRBV6-4 and TRBJ1-6; TRBD1 might be the D (6 bases). Looked up from germline, CDR1 is MRHNA and CDR2 is SNTAGT. V was clipped by 4 bases and J by 7 bases, with 11 bases between them. The CDR3 loop spans 14 amino acids. Here the CDR3 DNA reads TGTGCCAGCAGTGCCCAGGACAGAAATTCACCCCTCCACTTT. Its translation: CASSAQDRNSPLHF.

The chain is built from TRBV6-5 and TRBJ1-6; D call uncertain. Trimming removed 2 bases from V and 8 bases from J, with 7 bases in between. The CDR3 totals 13 residues. Per the germline V gene, CDR1 is MNHEY and CDR2 is SVGAGI. CDR3 in amino acids: CASSYETHSPLHF. In DNA, the CDR3 is TGTGCCAGCAGTTACGAGACACATTCACCCCTCCACTTT.